This record concerns one T cell receptor beta chain sequence. Using unique molecular identifiers, the investigators prepared the TCRbeta library. TCRdb used MiXCR to reprocess the PCR reads, holding one entry per CDR3 protein. The sample has around 530,000 distinct CDR3 sequences; over 25% are singletons. This specimen belongs to a study of T-cell reconstitution after alpha-beta-depleted transplantation in children. From germline, CDR1 is KGHSH and CDR2 LQKENI. V shed 3 bases and J shed 5 bases, with 19 bases lying between them. CDR3 length: 16 residues. The chain uses TRBV18 and TRBJ1-2; possibly TRBD1 for D (5 bases). The sequence derives from a human donor who donated a stem cell graft to a child with aplastic anemia. Sequencing used PBMCs from the stem cell graft donor, obtained from the stem cell graft. The CDR3 sequence: CASSPGVSVGLYGYTF. The CDR3 DNA sequence: TGTGCCAGCTCACCGGGGGTCTCAGTGGGTTTATATGGCTACACCTTC.